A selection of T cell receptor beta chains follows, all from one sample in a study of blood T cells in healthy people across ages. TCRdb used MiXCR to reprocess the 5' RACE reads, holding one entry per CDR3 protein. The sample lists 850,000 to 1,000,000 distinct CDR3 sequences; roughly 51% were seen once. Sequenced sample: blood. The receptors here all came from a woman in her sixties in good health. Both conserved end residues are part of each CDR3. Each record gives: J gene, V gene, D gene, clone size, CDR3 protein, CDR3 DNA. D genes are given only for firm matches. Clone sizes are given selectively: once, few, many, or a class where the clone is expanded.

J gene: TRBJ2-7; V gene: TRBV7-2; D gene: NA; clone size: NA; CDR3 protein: CASSVKVRLYEQYF; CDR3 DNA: TGTGCCAGCAGCGTCAAGGTGCGGCTCTACGAGCAGTACTTC
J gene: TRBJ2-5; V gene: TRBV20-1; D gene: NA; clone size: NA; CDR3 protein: CSARGTLAKETQYF; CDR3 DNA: TGCAGTGCTAGAGGGACCCTCGCTAAAGAGACCCAGTACTTC
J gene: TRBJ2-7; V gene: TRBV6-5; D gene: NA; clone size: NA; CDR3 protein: CASGRGMADEQYF; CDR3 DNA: TGTGCCAGCGGTCGCGGAATGGCAGACGAGCAGTACTTC
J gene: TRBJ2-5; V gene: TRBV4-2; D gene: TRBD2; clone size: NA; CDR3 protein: CASSQDLGTSYGQYF; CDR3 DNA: TGTGCCAGCAGCCAAGATCTAGGGACTAGCTACGGGCAGTACTTC
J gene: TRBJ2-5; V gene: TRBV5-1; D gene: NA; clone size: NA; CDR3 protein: CASATQETQYF; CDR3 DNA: TGCGCCAGCGCAACGCAGGAGACCCAGTACTTC
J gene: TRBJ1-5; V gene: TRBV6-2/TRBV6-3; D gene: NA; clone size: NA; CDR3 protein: CASSYPMGDQPQHF; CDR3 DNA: TGTGCCAGCAGTTACCCCATGGGGGATCAGCCCCAGCATTTT
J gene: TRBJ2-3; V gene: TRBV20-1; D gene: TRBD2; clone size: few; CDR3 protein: CSARPSTSGGTDTQYF; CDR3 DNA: TGCAGTGCTAGGCCCTCGACTAGCGGAGGCACAGATACGCAGTATTTT
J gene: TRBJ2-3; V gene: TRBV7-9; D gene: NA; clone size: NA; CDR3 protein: CASSLVGVQALDTQYF; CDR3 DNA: TGTGCCAGCAGCTTGGTGGGGGTTCAGGCGTTGGATACGCAGTATTTT
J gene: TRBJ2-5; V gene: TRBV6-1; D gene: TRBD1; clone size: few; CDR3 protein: CASRRQGGTVGTQYF; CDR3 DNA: TGTGCCAGCAGACGCCAGGGTGGGACAGTCGGGACCCAGTACTTC
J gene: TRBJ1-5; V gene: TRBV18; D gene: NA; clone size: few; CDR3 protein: CASSPRDGQPQHF; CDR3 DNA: TGTGCCAGCTCACCCAGAGATGGACAGCCCCAGCATTTT
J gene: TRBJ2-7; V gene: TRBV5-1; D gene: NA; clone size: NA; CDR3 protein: CASSYTTGTRGTPYEQYF; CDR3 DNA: TGCGCCAGCAGCTATACCACCGGGACCCGGGGTACCCCCTACGAGCAGTACTTC
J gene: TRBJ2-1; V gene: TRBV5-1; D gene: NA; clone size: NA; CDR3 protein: CASNGASSYNEQFF; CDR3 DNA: TGCGCCAGCAATGGCGCCAGCTCCTACAATGAGCAGTTCTTC
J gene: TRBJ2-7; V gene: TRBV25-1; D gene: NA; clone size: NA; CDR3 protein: CASSEYPTDDEQYF; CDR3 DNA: TGTGCCAGCAGTGAATATCCTACCGACGACGAGCAGTACTTC
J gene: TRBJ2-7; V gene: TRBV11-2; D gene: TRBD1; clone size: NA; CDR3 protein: CASRGQPYEQYF; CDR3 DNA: TGTGCCAGCAGGGGACAGCCCTACGAGCAGTACTTC
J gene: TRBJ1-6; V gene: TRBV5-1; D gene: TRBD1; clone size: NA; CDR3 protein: CASSLGQGKVSYNSPLHF; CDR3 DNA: TGCGCCAGCAGCCTCGGACAGGGGAAAGTCTCCTATAATTCACCCCTCCACTTT
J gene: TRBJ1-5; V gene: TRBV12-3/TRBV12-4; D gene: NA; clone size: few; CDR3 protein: CASSSGTNQPQHF; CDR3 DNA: TGTGCCAGCAGTTCAGGGACCAATCAGCCCCAGCATTTT
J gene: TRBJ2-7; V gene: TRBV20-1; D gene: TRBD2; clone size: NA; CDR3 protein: CSASDRAGVRNEQYF; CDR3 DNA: TGCAGTGCTTCCGATCGAGCGGGAGTCCGGAACGAGCAGTACTTC
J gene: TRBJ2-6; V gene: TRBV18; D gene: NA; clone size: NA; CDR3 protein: CASSRGSPGANVLTF; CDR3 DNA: TGTGCCAGCTCCCGAGGGTCCCCTGGGGCCAACGTCCTGACTTTC
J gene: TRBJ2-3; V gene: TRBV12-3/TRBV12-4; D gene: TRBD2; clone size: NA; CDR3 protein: CASARGGLHTDTQYF; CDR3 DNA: TGTGCCAGCGCACGGGGGGGATTACACACAGATACGCAGTATTTT
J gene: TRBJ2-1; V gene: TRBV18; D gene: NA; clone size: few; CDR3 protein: CASSPRTRSSYNEQFF; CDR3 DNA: TGTGCCAGCTCCCCAAGAACCCGGTCCTCCTACAATGAGCAGTTCTTC
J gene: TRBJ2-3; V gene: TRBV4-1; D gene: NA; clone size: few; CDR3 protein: CASSQDRKAASTDTQYF; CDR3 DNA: TGCGCCAGCAGCCAAGATCGGAAAGCTGCTAGCACAGATACGCAGTATTTT
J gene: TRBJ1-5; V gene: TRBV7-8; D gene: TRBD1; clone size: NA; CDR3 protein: CASGLVDRGHPYSNQPQHF; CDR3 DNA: TGTGCCAGCGGCTTAGTAGACAGGGGACACCCGTATAGCAATCAGCCCCAGCATTTT
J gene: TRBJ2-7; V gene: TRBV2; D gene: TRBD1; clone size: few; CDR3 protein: CASRTGVEQYF; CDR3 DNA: TGTGCCAGCCGGACAGGCGTCGAGCAGTACTTC